This passage covers 20 T cell receptor beta chains from one sample sequenced in a study of human T cells and chemical hapten exposure. Time point: pre-sensitization, week 0. The treatment here: therapeutic diphenylcyclopropenone sensitization with weekly scalp DPC. TCRdb redid the calling of the RACE reads with MiXCR, one entry per CDR3 protein. The sample lists more than 250,000 distinct CDR3 sequences; 8.6% were seen once. Specimen: whole blood, collected in connection with sensitization to the hapten diphenylcyclopropenone (DPC). These receptors were obtained from a woman between 35 and 50 years old with alopecia areata. Some clones in this sample may be carry-over from other donors' samples.

The chain is built from TRBV27 and TRBJ1-5; the match to TRBD1 covers 9 bases. V lost 4 bases and J lost 3; bases outside the gene matches: 7. The germline V gene encodes CDR1 MNHEY and CDR2 SMNVEV (reference sequence). This CDR3 spans 16 amino acids. CDR3 loop: CASSSPTGGSNQPQHF. CDR3 DNA: TGTGCCAGCAGTTCGCCGACAGGGGGTTCCAATCAGCCCCAGCATTTT.

The J gene is TRBJ2-5, the V gene TRBV7-9; TRBD1 matches at 7 bases. The CDR3 sequence is 16 residues long. With V trimmed by 4 bases and J by 4 bases, 12 bases remained unmatched. CDR1 SEHNR and CDR2 FQNEAQ come from the germline V gene (reference sequence). The CDR3 sequence: CASSSALTGHRETQYF. The CDR3 coding sequence is TGTGCCAGCAGCTCAGCACTGACAGGGCACCGAGAGACCCAGTACTTC.

The chain couples TRBV12-3 or TRBV12-4 to TRBJ2-1, with 9 bases fitting TRBD2. The junction had 8 bases not matched to a gene; V was cut back by 3 bases and J by 8 bases. CDR3 length: 15 amino acids. Written as DNA, the CDR3 is TGTGCCAGCAGTTTCCCCGGGACTAGCCCCTATGAGCAGTTCTTC. It translates to CASSFPGTSPYEQFF.

The table lists this clonotype with a few counts. This chain links TRBV20-1 with TRBJ2-3; tentative D call: TRBD1 (6 bases). This CDR3 has 12 residues. Trimming took off 7 bases at V and 0 bases at J, with 8 bases between the two ends. Germline CDR1 and CDR2: DFQATT and SNEGSKA (reference sequence). In DNA, the CDR3 is TGCAGTGGACAGGAAAGCACAGATACGCAGTATTTT. It encodes CSGQESTDTQYF.

This clonotype was observed a few times. This sequence joins TRBV6-6 and TRBJ1-3; no firm D call. Germline CDR1 is MNHNY and CDR2 is SVGAGI (reference sequence). The germline V and J ends were trimmed by 5 bases and 4 bases, with 15 bases remaining between them. The CDR3 spans 15 residues. As DNA, the CDR3 is TGTGCCAGCAGTCCGAGGTGGACGGTGGGAAACACCATATATTTT. This encodes CASSPRWTVGNTIYF.

The rearrangement uses TRBV7-2 and TRBJ2-1; 8 bases map to TRBD2. The germline V gene encodes CDR1 SGHTA and CDR2 FQGNSA. The CDR3 extends over 15 amino acids. J gave up 6 bases and V 4 bases, and 8 bases lay outside the gene matches. The CDR3 is CASSSPGLALNEQFF. The DNA for the CDR3 is TGTGCCAGCAGCTCCCCTGGACTAGCTCTCAATGAGCAGTTCTTC.

The V call is TRBV7-2, the J call TRBJ2-5; 9 bases match TRBD2. CDR3 length: 13 amino acids. Germline V CDR1 and CDR2: SGHTA, FQGNSA. V gave up 9 bases and J gave up 4 bases; unmatched junction bases: 6. CDR3 bases: TGTGCCAGTGCTATAGCGGGAGCAGAGACCCAGTACTTC. Protein product: CASAIAGAETQYF.

This clonotype has at least ten counts. The chain couples TRBV21-1 to TRBJ1-5; the DNA was not used to check the table's D call, TRBD1. TRBV21-1 is termed a pseudogene. The CDR3 consists of 14 residues. CDR3 in DNA: TGTGCCAGCAGCAAAAGGGGTTTGAGGCAGCCCCAGCATTTT. Translating gives CASSKRGLRQPQHF.

This rearrangement joins TRBV6-5 to TRBJ2-5; D may be TRBD1 or TRBD2 (5 bases each). Trimming cost V 6 bases and J 1 base, with 9 bases left between them. The CDR3 consists of 13 residues. Germline V gives CDR1 MNHEY, CDR2 SVGAGI. CDR3 region: CASRGTSQETQYF. The CDR3 nucleotides read TGTGCCAGCAGGGGGACGAGCCAAGAGACCCAGTACTTC.

This clonotype was seen at least ten times. The V call is TRBV27, the J call TRBJ2-4; TRBD2 matches at 14 bases. The V segment lost 1 base and the J segment 0 bases; nucleotides outside the gene matches: 8. The CDR3 runs to 20 residues. CDR1 is MNHEY and CDR2 is SMNVEV in the germline V gene (reference sequence). This CDR3 is CASSLYPTSGRALAKNIQYF. The CDR3 coding sequence is TGTGCCAGCAGTTTATACCCGACTAGCGGGAGGGCCTTAGCCAAAAACATTCAGTACTTC.

Comment on this clonotype: A much bigger clone sits one base away, suggesting this may be a read error. The chain uses TRBV4-2 and TRBJ2-3, with D unclear. This CDR3 has 11 residues. CDR1 and CDR2 (germline): LGHNA, YNFKEQ. The CDR3 nucleotides are TGTGCCAGCAGCCAAGCAGATATGCAGTATTTT. Translating gives CASSQADMQYF.

In this sample, this clonotype turned up a few times. This rearrangement joins TRBV28 to TRBJ1-2; D gene ambiguous. Trimming shortened V by 2 bases and J by 4 bases, and 8 bases separated the two germline ends. The CDR3 totals 13 residues. CDR1 is MDHEN and CDR2 is SYDVKM in the germline V gene. CDR3 sequence: CASSLASSYGYTF. CDR3 nucleotide sequence: TGTGCCAGCAGTTTAGCCTCGTCCTATGGCTACACCTTC.

This clonotype was observed a handful of times. This rearrangement joins TRBV29-1 to TRBJ2-7; possibly TRBD1 for D (5 bases). The germline V gene encodes CDR1 SQVTM and CDR2 ANQGSEA. V was trimmed by 4 bases and J by 9 bases, leaving 16 bases between them. This CDR3 comprises 12 residues. This CDR3 is CSVGFQGSLQYF. DNA of the CDR3: TGCAGCGTTGGATTTCAGGGATCCCTGCAGTACTTC.

This clonotype was detected ten times or more. This sequence joins TRBV6-5 and TRBJ2-1; maybe TRBD2 (5 bases). Germline CDR1 and CDR2: MNHEY and SVGAGI. With 0 bases removed from V and 12 bases from J, the gap between germline ends came to 15 bases. The CDR3 spans 14 residues. The CDR3 sequence: CASSYSWTDRGQFF. The CDR3 DNA follows: TGTGCCAGCAGTTACTCTTGGACGGACCGGGGGCAGTTCTTC.

This clonotype appeared a few times. The chain couples TRBV9 to TRBJ2-1; 7 positions match TRBD2. The CDR3 runs to 15 residues. CDR1 SGDLS and CDR2 YYNGEE come from the germline V gene. Losses at the gene ends were 4 bases for V and 4 bases for J; bases not matched to a gene: 8. The CDR3 bases are TGTGCCAGCAGCCTAGCGGAGACGAGTTACAATGAGCAGTTCTTC. Protein: CASSLAETSYNEQFF.

This clonotype was seen a few times. The gene calls are TRBV10-3 and TRBJ2-1; TRBD2 aligns across 9 bases. The CDR3 consists of 14 residues. Germline CDR1 is ENHRY and CDR2 is SYGVKD. The V gene end was trimmed by 9 bases and the J gene end by 8 bases; junction bases not matched to a gene: 11. DNA of the CDR3: TGTGCCATTAGCTTAGCGGGAGTTTACGATGAGCAGTTCTTC. This sequence encodes CAISLAGVYDEQFF.

This chain links TRBV7-2 with TRBJ2-3; 11 nucleotides agree with TRBD2. The length of the CDR3 is 16 residues. CDR1 and CDR2 (germline): SGHTA, FQGNSA. Trimming took 4 bases from V and 4 from J; bases not matched to a gene: 7. The CDR3 loop is CASSSRLAGFADTQYF. The CDR3, as DNA: TGTGCCAGCAGCTCCCGACTAGCGGGATTCGCAGATACGCAGTATTTT.

This clonotype was observed a handful of times. V and J are TRBV12-3 or TRBV12-4 and TRBJ2-5; the D gene is possibly TRBD2 (5 bases). Trimming took 6 bases from V and 1 from J, leaving 12 bases between them. The CDR3 covers 14 residues. CDR3 region: CASSSFGSQETQYF. CDR3 nucleotides: TGTGCCAGCAGCTCGTTTGGGAGCCAAGAGACCCAGTACTTC.

This clonotype has just a few counts. This sequence joins TRBV24-1 and TRBJ2-7, with a tentative D call TRBD2 (5 bases). V was pared by 4 bases and J by 7 bases, with 13 bases between. The germline V gene encodes CDR1 KGHDR and CDR2 SFDVKD. This CDR3 has 13 amino acids. The CDR3 bases are TGTGCCACCAGTGACCCGCCGCCGGGGGAGCAGTACTTC. It specifies CATSDPPPGEQYF.

This clonotype was seen many times. The V gene is TRBV25-1, the J gene TRBJ1-1; D is unclear. The length of the CDR3 is 16 residues. Germline V CDR1 and CDR2: MGHDK, SYGVNS. The V end was cut by 2 bases, the J end by 2 bases, with 15 bases between. The CDR3 nucleotides are TGTGCCAGCAGTGAACTCGGACGGACGGACAACACTGAAGCTTTCTTT. Residues: CASSELGRTDNTEAFF.